This is a list of T cell receptor beta chains from one sample in a study of T cell repertoires in cytomegalovirus infection. MiXCR was run by TCRdb on the reads, yielding one entry per CDR3 protein. The sample carries more than 650,000 distinct CDR3 sequences, less than 40% recorded once. Sequencing was done on a sample of PBMCs. The receptors come from a human donor in good health (CMV status not recorded). Some clones in this sample may be carry-over from other donors' samples. Each CDR3 is given with its conserved first and last residue. The order of the fields is clone size, CDR3 length, J gene, D gene, V gene, CDR3 DNA, CDR3 protein. The D gene is left open where the match is weak. Size is omitted from some rows. Given values are once, few, many or a class for expanded clones.

clone_size: NA; cdr3_length: 14; j_call: TRBJ1-2; d_call: NA; v_call: TRBV5-3; cdr3_nt: TGTGCCTCTCTGGGGGAGGGCGACTATTATGGCTACACCTTC; cdr3_aa: CASLGEGDYYGYTF
clone_size: few; cdr3_length: 15; j_call: TRBJ2-7; d_call: NA; v_call: TRBV28; cdr3_nt: TGTGCCAGCAGTTCCTCCCGGGACCAAGCCTACGAGCAGTACTTC; cdr3_aa: CASSSSRDQAYEQYF
clone_size: NA; cdr3_length: 14; j_call: TRBJ1-3; d_call: NA; v_call: TRBV11-2; cdr3_nt: TGTGCCAGCAGCCCCCGGGACCTCTCGAACACCATATATTTT; cdr3_aa: CASSPRDLSNTIYF
clone_size: few; cdr3_length: 15; j_call: TRBJ2-2; d_call: TRBD1; v_call: TRBV12-5; cdr3_nt: TGTGCTAGTGGTTTGGACAATGACAGGGCCGGGGAGCTGTTTTTT; cdr3_aa: CASGLDNDRAGELFF
clone_size: few; cdr3_length: 18; j_call: TRBJ2-1; d_call: TRBD2; v_call: TRBV2; cdr3_nt: TGTGCCAGCAGGTGGGCTAGCGGGCAGCAGATGACCTACAATGAGCAGTTCTTC; cdr3_aa: CASRWASGQQMTYNEQFF
clone_size: few; cdr3_length: 15; j_call: TRBJ2-5; d_call: NA; v_call: TRBV5-5; cdr3_nt: TGTGCCAGCAGCACCCTACGTGGGGGGCAAGAGACCCAGTACTTC; cdr3_aa: CASSTLRGGQETQYF
clone_size: NA; cdr3_length: 15; j_call: TRBJ2-4; d_call: NA; v_call: TRBV5-6; cdr3_nt: TGTGCCAGCTGCGTCTCTAGCCAAGCCAAAAACATTCAGTACTTC; cdr3_aa: CASCVSSQAKNIQYF
clone_size: NA; cdr3_length: 18; j_call: TRBJ2-7; d_call: NA; v_call: TRBV27; cdr3_nt: TGTGCCAGCAGTTTATCACGTCCCCCCCCACAGGGTGCCGACGAGCAGTACTTC; cdr3_aa: CASSLSRPPPQGADEQYF
clone_size: NA; cdr3_length: 15; j_call: TRBJ1-1; d_call: NA; v_call: TRBV11-1; cdr3_nt: TGTGCCAGCAGCTTGGGGCAGAAGCTTGACACTGAAGCTTTCTTT; cdr3_aa: CASSLGQKLDTEAFF
clone_size: NA; cdr3_length: 12; j_call: TRBJ1-2; d_call: NA; v_call: TRBV12-3/TRBV12-4; cdr3_nt: TGTGCCAGCAGTTTAGGGAATGATGGCTACACCTTC; cdr3_aa: CASSLGNDGYTF
clone_size: NA; cdr3_length: 16; j_call: TRBJ2-1; d_call: NA; v_call: TRBV28; cdr3_nt: TGTGCCAGCAGGTGGGGCCGGGACTGGAGCTACAATGAGCAGTTCTTC; cdr3_aa: CASRWGRDWSYNEQFF
clone_size: NA; cdr3_length: 15; j_call: TRBJ2-5; d_call: TRBD2; v_call: TRBV5-1; cdr3_nt: TGCGCCAGCAGCACGGGACTAGCGGGGACCGAGACCCAGTACTTC; cdr3_aa: CASSTGLAGTETQYF
clone_size: NA; cdr3_length: 15; j_call: TRBJ2-1; d_call: TRBD2; v_call: TRBV28; cdr3_nt: TGTGCCAGCAGTTCTAGCGGGAGACTAAAGCATGAGCAGTTCTTC; cdr3_aa: CASSSSGRLKHEQFF
clone_size: many; cdr3_length: 18; j_call: TRBJ1-2; d_call: NA; v_call: TRBV12-3/TRBV12-4; cdr3_nt: TGTGCCAGCAGTTCAAGGGTCCTTAAACCGACAGGTGACTATGGCTACACCTTC; cdr3_aa: CASSSRVLKPTGDYGYTF
clone_size: NA; cdr3_length: 15; j_call: TRBJ2-7; d_call: TRBD2; v_call: TRBV12-3/TRBV12-4; cdr3_nt: TGTGCCAGCAGTTTAGCGGCTAGCGGGGTCTACGAGCAGTACTTC; cdr3_aa: CASSLAASGVYEQYF
clone_size: once; cdr3_length: 16; j_call: TRBJ2-3; d_call: NA; v_call: TRBV5-1; cdr3_nt: TGCGCCAGCAGCTTGGGTTCAGGGGTCGGCACAGATACGCAGTATTTT; cdr3_aa: CASSLGSGVGTDTQYF
clone_size: many; cdr3_length: 15; j_call: TRBJ2-3; d_call: TRBD1; v_call: TRBV7-3; cdr3_nt: TGTGCCAGCAGCTCGACAGGGGGCAACACAGATACGCAGTATTTT; cdr3_aa: CASSSTGGNTDTQYF
clone_size: NA; cdr3_length: 13; j_call: TRBJ2-7; d_call: TRBD1; v_call: TRBV28; cdr3_nt: TGTGCCAGCAACCGGGACAGCTTCTACGAGCAGTACTTC; cdr3_aa: CASNRDSFYEQYF
clone_size: NA; cdr3_length: 13; j_call: TRBJ1-1; d_call: NA; v_call: TRBV20-1; cdr3_nt: TGCAGTGCCGAGCGAGGGGGGGAACCTGAAGCTTTCTTT; cdr3_aa: CSAERGGEPEAFF
clone_size: few; cdr3_length: 13; j_call: TRBJ2-7; d_call: TRBD1; v_call: TRBV7-8; cdr3_nt: TGTGCCTCCAGGGGGCAGGGGATCCACGAGCAGTACTTC; cdr3_aa: CASRGQGIHEQYF
clone_size: NA; cdr3_length: 17; j_call: TRBJ1-1; d_call: TRBD1; v_call: TRBV6-6; cdr3_nt: TGTGCCAGCAGTTACTCGCCGACAGGGGGTATAAACACTGAAGCTTTCTTT; cdr3_aa: CASSYSPTGGINTEAFF
clone_size: many; cdr3_length: 15; j_call: TRBJ2-3; d_call: TRBD2; v_call: TRBV7-2; cdr3_nt: TGTGCCAGCAGCTTCGGGGGACTAGCGCCAGATACGCAGTATTTT; cdr3_aa: CASSFGGLAPDTQYF
clone_size: NA; cdr3_length: 14; j_call: TRBJ2-3; d_call: NA; v_call: TRBV15; cdr3_nt: TGTGCCACCAGCAGAGAAGACCAGCCGGATACGCAGTATTTT; cdr3_aa: CATSREDQPDTQYF
clone_size: few; cdr3_length: 16; j_call: TRBJ2-3; d_call: NA; v_call: TRBV4-2; cdr3_nt: TGTGCCAGCAGCCAAGAAAGAGGACCCTTCACAGATACGCAGTATTTT; cdr3_aa: CASSQERGPFTDTQYF
clone_size: NA; cdr3_length: 13; j_call: TRBJ1-1; d_call: NA; v_call: TRBV7-6; cdr3_nt: TGTGCCAGAAGTCACCCCGATTCCAGCCATGGGTTCTTT; cdr3_aa: CARSHPDSSHGFF
clone_size: few; cdr3_length: 13; j_call: TRBJ2-5; d_call: NA; v_call: TRBV7-8; cdr3_nt: TGTGCCAGCAGCTTAGAACCCCAAGAGACCCAGTACTTC; cdr3_aa: CASSLEPQETQYF
clone_size: few; cdr3_length: 14; j_call: TRBJ1-2; d_call: NA; v_call: TRBV4-1; cdr3_nt: TGCGCCAGCAGCCAAGATGGGGGGACTTATGGCTACACCTTC; cdr3_aa: CASSQDGGTYGYTF
clone_size: NA; cdr3_length: 14; j_call: TRBJ2-1; d_call: NA; v_call: TRBV5-6; cdr3_nt: TGTGCCAGCAGTACTCAGGGACGGTACAATGAGCAGTTCTTC; cdr3_aa: CASSTQGRYNEQFF
clone_size: NA; cdr3_length: 15; j_call: TRBJ2-7; d_call: TRBD2; v_call: TRBV2; cdr3_nt: TGTGCCAGCAGTCTGAGACTAGCGGACGCCTACGAGCAGTACTTC; cdr3_aa: CASSLRLADAYEQYF
clone_size: NA; cdr3_length: 16; j_call: TRBJ2-5; d_call: TRBD2; v_call: TRBV27; cdr3_nt: TGTGCCAGCAGTTTATTGGGACTAGCGGGGCCAGAGACCCAGTACTTC; cdr3_aa: CASSLLGLAGPETQYF
clone_size: NA; cdr3_length: 14; j_call: TRBJ1-6; d_call: TRBD1; v_call: TRBV10-3; cdr3_nt: TGTGCCATCAGTCCCCAGGGGGTCAATTCACCCCTCCACTTT; cdr3_aa: CAISPQGVNSPLHF
clone_size: NA; cdr3_length: 14; j_call: TRBJ1-1; d_call: NA; v_call: TRBV7-9; cdr3_nt: TGTGCCAGCAGTATACTGGGCGTGAACACTGAAGCTTTCTTT; cdr3_aa: CASSILGVNTEAFF